These T cell receptor beta chains were read from a single sample in a study of T cells expressing NK-cell markers. TCRdb re-analyzed the 5' RACE reads; it lists each CDR3 protein once, without DNA. The sample totals around 110,000 distinct CDR3 sequences. The sample was blood T cells: a sorted CD56 or NKG2C T cell subset, CD4+ or CD8+ T cells, or bulk PBMC T cells (not recorded which). Receptors originate from a woman between 18 and 70 years old in good health. Each CDR3 is given with its conserved first and last residue.

>TRBV5-1|TRBJ2-3
CASTYWGDESTDTQYF
>TRBV10-3|TRBJ2-5
CAIRGGRSPETQYF
>TRBV12-3/TRBV12-4|TRBJ1-2
CASSPSLDSGYTF
>TRBV29-1|TRBJ2-7
CSVVGGPLGYEQYF
>TRBV4-2|TRBJ2-1
CASSPPRGAGVKSYNEQFF
>TRBV6-1|TRBJ2-3
CASRVRGFSTDTQYF
>TRBV20-1|TRBJ2-2
CSARDPGTENTGELFF
>TRBV20-1|TRBJ2-7
CSARAEGVEQYF
>TRBV11-2|TRBJ2-3
CASSLPQRDTQYF
>TRBV10-3|TRBJ2-1
CAISGPLEHGQFF
>TRBV5-5|TRBJ2-7
CASSFSGSPGYEQYF
>TRBV11-2|TRBJ2-3
CASSLGHQITDTQYF
>TRBV5-6|TRBJ2-1
CASSFGDYNEQFF
>TRBV7-8|TRBJ1-2
CASSLGGFLDLGGYTF
>TRBV30|TRBJ2-7
CAWSGIESSYEQYF
>TRBV20-1|TRBJ1-1
CSARGEFAIEAFF
>TRBV5-4|TRBJ2-7
CASSSGGDEQYF
>TRBV9|TRBJ2-4
CASSVENQNIQYF
>TRBV11-2|TRBJ2-3
CASSPGLGLSTDTQYF
>TRBV12-3/TRBV12-4|TRBJ1-2
CASQRTGYGYTF
>TRBV6-5|TRBJ2-2
CASSFYQGIGELFF
>TRBV7-6|TRBJ2-3
CASSSRTGGLDTQYF
>TRBV7-9|TRBJ1-1
CASSLALTISAEAFF
>TRBV6-2/TRBV6-3|TRBJ2-2
CASSDRIDNTGELFF
>TRBV7-9|TRBJ2-1
CASSLVAGRGNEQFF
>TRBV20-1|TRBJ2-2
CSAREPETGELFF
>TRBV19|TRBJ2-3
CASSITPVGTDTQYF
>TRBV5-5|TRBJ2-7
CASSWAGGSYEQYF
>TRBV9|TRBJ2-1
CASSVGGESYNEQFF
>TRBV29-1|TRBJ2-1
CSVDLVGPYNEQFF
>TRBV7-9|TRBJ2-1
CASSPVAVEQFF
>TRBV7-3|TRBJ2-1
CASSIWGNNEQFF
>TRBV12-3/TRBV12-4|TRBJ2-2
CASSFGPMNTGELFF
>TRBV6-5|TRBJ2-7
CASSYYGSSYEQYF
>TRBV12-3/TRBV12-4|TRBJ2-7
CASRGTGEQYF
>TRBV4-2|TRBJ2-2
CASSQDLFGQGEAGELFF
>TRBV12-3/TRBV12-4|TRBJ2-7
CASSFLRDRVYEQYF
>TRBV5-5|TRBJ2-5
CASSFNSRLVQETQYF
>TRBV15|TRBJ2-3
CATSRDTLGGDPYTDTQYF
>TRBV7-2|TRBJ2-1
CASATPMGTVYNEQFF
>TRBV29-1|TRBJ2-7
CSVVSGGEPYEQYF
>TRBV6-1|TRBJ1-5
CASNLRTGAESAQDF
>TRBV5-1|TRBJ2-1
CASQTGEGYSYNEQFF
>TRBV20-1|TRBJ2-1
CSAKLDSSYNEQFF
>TRBV9|TRBJ1-2
CASSGSGTPYGYTF
>TRBV5-1|TRBJ2-1
CASSPLAFNAEQFF
>TRBV5-1|TRBJ2-1
CASSLLGGLNEQFF
>TRBV7-2|TRBJ2-3
CASSLVMGGPSDTQYF
>TRBV11-2|TRBJ2-3
CASSLVRLAGGVTDTQYF
>TRBV4-3|TRBJ2-1
CASSQDDSSYNEQFF
>TRBV10-2|TRBJ1-5
CASSEQGRINQPQHF
>TRBV28|TRBJ2-7
CASTISGFSYEQYF
>TRBV27|TRBJ2-3
CASSFASGGVTDTQYF
>TRBV4-3|TRBJ2-4
CASSQGPGTGVNIQYF